This T cell receptor (beta chain) was profiled in a study of T cell responses to AZD1222 COVID-19 vaccine. As for the study in general: Samples with a second dose at about 4 or about 12 weeks were pooled together.

As to this clone: Its specificity is unknown.

Here immunoSEQ multiplex PCR was the method, and the copy in TCRdb shows in-frame clones only, minus some. This table holds 100,000 to 150,000 clones, roughly 90% found once. General study points: Most donors were white British and more were female, and clonal diversity was possibly underestimated.

Sequencing was performed on peripheral blood, taken on day 0 of AZD1222 vaccination. This TCR derives from an adult in good health.

The CDR3 loop reads CASSYSGDRAYEQYF. DNA for the CDR3: TGTGCCAGCAGTTACTCGGGGGACAGGGCCTACGAGCAGTACTTC. The chain carries TRBV6-6 and TRBJ2-7, with 9 bases matching TRBD1. Germline V gene data show CDR1 as MNHNY and CDR2 as SVGAGI (reference sequence). The CDR3 totals 15 residues. V lost 0 bases and J lost 2; bases outside the gene matches: 2.